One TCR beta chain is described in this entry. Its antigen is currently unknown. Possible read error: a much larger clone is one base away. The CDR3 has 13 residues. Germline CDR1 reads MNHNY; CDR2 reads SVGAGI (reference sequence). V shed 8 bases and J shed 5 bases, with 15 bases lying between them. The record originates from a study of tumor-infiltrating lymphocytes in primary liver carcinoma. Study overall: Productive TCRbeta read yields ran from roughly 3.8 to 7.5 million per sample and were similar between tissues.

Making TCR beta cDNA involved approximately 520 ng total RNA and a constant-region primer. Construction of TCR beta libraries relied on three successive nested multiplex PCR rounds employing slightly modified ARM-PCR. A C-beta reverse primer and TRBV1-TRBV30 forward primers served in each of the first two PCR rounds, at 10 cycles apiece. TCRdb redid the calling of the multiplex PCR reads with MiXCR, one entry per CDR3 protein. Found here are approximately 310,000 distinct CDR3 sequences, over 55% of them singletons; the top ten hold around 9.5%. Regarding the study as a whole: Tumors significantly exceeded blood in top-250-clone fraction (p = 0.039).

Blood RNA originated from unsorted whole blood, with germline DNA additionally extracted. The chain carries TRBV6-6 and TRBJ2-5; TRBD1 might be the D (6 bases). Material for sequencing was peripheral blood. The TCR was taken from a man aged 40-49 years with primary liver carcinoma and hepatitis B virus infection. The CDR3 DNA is TGTGCCAGCGGTGGGCAGGGGCGGGAGACCCAGTACTTC. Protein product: CASGGQGRETQYF.